The 22 T cell receptor beta chains below were found in one sample sequenced in a study of cytomegalovirus exposure and HLA in healthy donors. PCR amplification relied on 60 Vbeta primers (plus 13 Jbeta primers). The table came from immunoSEQ multiplex PCR; TCRdb's copy has only in-frame clones and leaves some out. Of 90,000 or so clones detected, about three quarters appear once; the ten largest clones hold over 2%. Sequencing was done on a sample of PBMCs. The receptors originated from a boy younger than 18 in good health and CMV-seronegative.

The chain is built from TRBV11-2 and TRBJ2-1; 10 bases fit TRBD2. Unmatched junction bases numbered 2, after V lost 5 bases and J lost 4 bases. Germline CDR1 SGHAT, CDR2 FQNNGV. This CDR3 is built from 14 residues. The CDR3 coding sequence is TGTGCCAGCAGCGCTAGCGGGGGATACAATGAGCAGTTCTTC. This translates into CASSASGGYNEQFF.

This chain links TRBV28 with TRBJ2-7; D gene uncertain. CDR1 is MDHEN, CDR2 SYDVKM, per germline. Trimming removed 7 bases from V and 5 bases from J, with 9 bases in between. The CDR3 is made up of 11 amino acids. The CDR3 here is CASIGQNEQYF. DNA of the CDR3: TGTGCCAGCATTGGTCAGAACGAGCAGTACTTC.

This clone is a singleton in its sample. The chain couples TRBV6-5 to TRBJ1-1; D is unresolved. Trimming pared 8 bases from V and 1 base from J, leaving 14 bases between. Per the germline V gene, CDR1 is MNHEY and CDR2 is SVGAGI. The CDR3 runs 14 residues. CDR3 in DNA: TGTGCCAGCGGGAGCGGACTGACGAACACTGAAGCTTTCTTT. Translating it yields CASGSGLTNTEAFF.

In DNA, the CDR3 is TGTGCCAGCACCCTGAACTTCGCAGATACGCAGTATTTT. It codes for CASTLNFADTQYF. The chain recombines TRBV6-1 with TRBJ2-3; D call uncertain. The CDR3 has 13 residues. V lost 7 bases and J 4 bases, leaving 12 bases between the germline ends. Germline lookup yields CDR1 MNHNS and CDR2 SASEGT.

The rearrangement uses TRBV4-3 and TRBJ2-7; D might be TRBD1 (5 bases). V lost 4 bases, J lost 0 bases, and 7 bases lay in between. Per the germline V gene, CDR1 is LGHNA and CDR2 is YSLEER. The CDR3 is made up of 13 amino acids. The CDR3 here is CASSRDSSYEQYF. DNA for the CDR3: TGCGCCAGCAGCCGAGACAGCTCCTACGAGCAGTACTTC.

CDR3: CASSYSTGMNTEAFF. The CDR3, as DNA: TGTGCCAGCAGTTACTCGACAGGGATGAACACTGAAGCTTTCTTT. This chain connects TRBV6-5 to TRBJ1-1; 7 nucleotides align to TRBD1. J was trimmed by 0 bases and V by 0 bases; bases with no gene match: 1. The germline V gene encodes CDR1 MNHEY and CDR2 SVGAGI. The CDR3 is 15 residues long.

The chain joins TRBV15 to TRBJ2-7; TRBD2 aligns across 8 bases. Germline lookup yields CDR1 LNHNV and CDR2 YYDKDF (reference sequence). V lost 0 bases, J lost 7 bases, and 17 bases stayed unmatched. The CDR3 runs to 18 residues. In nucleotides, the CDR3 is TGTGCCACCAGCAGAGATCGGGGGGGTACAGCGGGAGCTCGTGAGCAGTACTTC. Its translation is CATSRDRGGTAGAREQYF.

V is TRBV5-4 and J is TRBJ1-5; D is unclear. Trimming left V 2 bases short and J 2 bases short, with 8 bases between. Germline V gives CDR1 SGHNT, CDR2 YYREEE (reference sequence). This CDR3 spans 14 amino acids. As DNA, the CDR3 is TGTGCCAGCAGCTTTGAGCCTGGCAATCAGCCCCAGCATTTT. It encodes CASSFEPGNQPQHF. Using reference TRBV5-4 and TRBJ1-5 for the parts outside the CDR3, the full variable domain is ETGVTQSPTHLIKTRGQQVTLRCSSQSGHNTVSWYQQALGQGPQFIFQYYREEENGRGNFPPRFSGLQFPNYSSELNVNALELDDSALYLCASSFEPGNQPQHFGDGTRLSIL.

The rearrangement uses TRBV28 and TRBJ1-6; 7 bases match TRBD1. The germline V gene encodes CDR1 MDHEN and CDR2 SYDVKM. V was pared by 5 bases and J by 6 bases, with 7 bases of the junction left unmatched. The CDR3 covers 15 residues. The CDR3 DNA reads TGTGCCAGCAGTCCCCGGGACAGAGTTAATTCACCCCTCCACTTT. Its translation is CASSPRDRVNSPLHF.

The chain has TRBV7-2 and TRBJ2-7; D might be TRBD2 (7 bases). The CDR3 covers 14 residues. Germline V gives CDR1 SGHTA, CDR2 FQGNSA. V was cut by 8 bases and J by 1 base, with 15 bases left in between. CDR3 loop: CASRGAGTSYEQYF. The CDR3 DNA reads as TGTGCCAGCCGGGGGGCGGGAACATCCTACGAGCAGTACTTC.

This clone was detected a few times. The V gene is TRBV15, the J gene TRBJ2-3; 16 nucleotides line up with TRBD2. The germline CDR1 and CDR2 sequences are LNHNV and YYDKDF (reference sequence). This CDR3 contains 18 residues. Trimming removed 0 bases from V and 6 bases from J; junction bases left unmatched: 6. The CDR3 nucleotides are TGTGCCACCAGCAGAGATTCTATGGGACTAGCGGGAGGGGATACGCAGTATTTT. Translated, it gives CATSRDSMGLAGGDTQYF.

V usage is TRBV7-2 and J usage is TRBJ2-7, with a possible D match to TRBD1 (5 bases). Germline V gives CDR1 SGHTA, CDR2 FQGNSA. The CDR3 sequence is 16 residues long. The germline V and J ends were trimmed by 3 bases and 1 base, with 16 bases remaining between them. CDR3 in amino acids: CASSFNWTSVSYEQYF. In nucleotides, the CDR3 is TGTGCCAGCAGCTTCAACTGGACATCTGTATCCTACGAGCAGTACTTC.

The chain couples TRBV5-1 to TRBJ2-1, with 7 bases matching TRBD1. The germline gives CDR1 SGHRS, CDR2 YFSETQ. This CDR3 is built from 14 residues. V lost 2 bases and J lost 7; bases outside the gene matches: 6. In nucleotides, the CDR3 is TGCGCCAGCAGCTTAATAAGGGGGCAGAATGAGCAGTTCTTC. Translating it yields CASSLIRGQNEQFF.

V usage is TRBV6-5 and J usage is TRBJ2-3; 8 positions match TRBD1. The trim removed 5 bases at V and 3 bases at J, leaving 7 bases unmatched. CDR1 is MNHEY, CDR2 SVGAGI, per germline. CDR3 length equals 15 residues. The CDR3 spells CASSRRDRPTDTQYF. The DNA for the CDR3 is TGTGCCAGCAGTCGGCGGGACAGGCCTACAGATACGCAGTATTTT.

V and J are TRBV29-1 and TRBJ1-1; D might be TRBD1 (6 bases). Trimming stripped 6 bases from V and 1 base from J, with 9 bases between. Germline V gives CDR1 SQVTM, CDR2 ANQGSEA. CDR3 length equals 12 residues. CDR3 amino acids: CSVSQGNTEAFF. The CDR3 coding sequence is TGCAGCGTGTCACAGGGGAACACTGAAGCTTTCTTT. The entire variable domain, with the rest obtained from reference TRBV29-1 and TRBJ1-1, is as follows: SAVISQKPSRDICQRGTSLTIQCQVDSQVTMMFWYRQQPGQSLTLIATANQGSEATYESGFVIDKFPISRPNLTFSTLTVSNMSPEDSSIYLCSVSQGNTEAFFGQGTRLTVV.

V and J are TRBV9 and TRBJ1-2; tentatively, D is TRBD1 (5 bases). The CDR3 has 14 amino acids. V lost 4 bases to trimming and J lost 4 bases, with 14 bases between them. Germline CDR1 and CDR2: SGDLS and YYNGEE. The CDR3 spells CASSLGDTGYGYTF. The CDR3 bases are TGTGCCAGCAGCCTGGGTGACACAGGCTATGGCTACACCTTC.

V is TRBV6-5 and J is TRBJ1-5; 7 bases are a match to TRBD1. This CDR3 is 15 amino acids long. Germline CDR1 MNHEY, CDR2 SVGAGI. V lost 5 bases and J lost 5; bases outside the gene matches: 9. The CDR3 reads CASSLNFDRDQPQHF. In nucleotides, the CDR3 is TGTGCCAGCAGTCTTAACTTCGACAGGGATCAGCCCCAGCATTTT.

The chain recombines TRBV28 with TRBJ1-4, with D perhaps matching TRBD1 (5 bases). V was shortened by 8 bases and J by 5 bases, with 18 bases between the two germline ends. The CDR3 runs 15 residues. The germline gives CDR1 MDHEN, CDR2 SYDVKM. The CDR3 sequence: CASGYPGSGNEKLFF. The CDR3 coding sequence is TGTGCCAGCGGGTATCCAGGGTCTGGGAATGAAAAACTGTTTTTT.

This clone was observed a few times. The chain links TRBV10-3 to TRBJ1-2; no definite D call. Germline V gene sequence: CDR1 ENHRY, CDR2 SYGVKD. The CDR3 has 16 residues. V lost 0 bases and J lost 4, with 15 bases in between. CDR3: CAISESSQNQFYGYTF. Written as DNA, the CDR3 is TGTGCCATCAGTGAGTCGTCACAGAATCAGTTCTATGGCTACACCTTC.

This clone was recorded only once. The rearrangement uses TRBV28 and TRBJ1-5, with 7 bases lining up with TRBD1. The V gene's germline CDR1 is MDHEN and CDR2 SYDVKM. V lost 5 bases to trimming and J lost 6 bases; unmatched junction nucleotides: 7. There are 14 residues in the CDR3. CDR3 DNA sequence: TGTGCCAGCAGTCTGACAGGGTATAGTCAGCCCCAGCATTTT. Residues: CASSLTGYSQPQHF.

The chain carries TRBV7-2 and TRBJ2-3; D perhaps matches TRBD2 (6 bases). Per the germline V gene, CDR1 is SGHTA and CDR2 is FQGNSA. The CDR3 has 16 amino acids. The V end was cut by 1 base, the J end by 3 bases, with 14 bases between. The CDR3 coding sequence is TGTGCCAGCAGCTTAGTCTCAGTTGCGGGAACAGATACGCAGTATTTT. Residues: CASSLVSVAGTDTQYF.

The DNA for the CDR3 is TGTGCCTGGAGTGGGGGGACAGGGGCAACTAATGAAAAACTGTTTTTT. Protein sequence: CAWSGGTGATNEKLFF. The chain couples TRBV30 to TRBJ1-4; TRBD1 matches at 10 bases. There are 16 residues in the CDR3. Unmatched junction bases numbered 2, after V lost 1 base and J lost 0 bases. Germline CDR1 GTSNPN, CDR2 SVGIG (reference sequence).